These 16 T cell receptor beta chains originate from one sample sequenced in a study of T cell responses to AZD1222 COVID-19 vaccine. Profiled with immunoSEQ multiplex PCR; TCRdb holds only in-frame clones, not every one. Of around 89,000 clones in the sample, 85% to 90% were seen once. The material was peripheral blood, obtained on day 0 of AZD1222 vaccination. The receptors were sampled from an adult in good health.

V usage is TRBV7-3 and J usage is TRBJ2-1; perhaps TRBD2 as D (6 bases). Germline V gene sequence: CDR1 SGHTA, CDR2 FQGTGA. The CDR3 consists of 15 residues. Trimming removed 7 bases from V and 3 bases from J, with 16 bases in between. The CDR3 here is CASNPSGAGYNEQFF. The DNA of the CDR3 is TGTGCCAGCAACCCATCCGGAGCGGGCTACAATGAGCAGTTCTTC.

The chain links TRBV19 to TRBJ1-2; D remains unclear. The CDR3 extends over 13 amino acids. V was clipped by 8 bases and J by 4 bases, with 14 bases between them. Germline V lookup: CDR1 LNHDA, CDR2 SQIVND (reference sequence). DNA for the CDR3: TGTGCCAGTCGCCTATCGGGTTCCTATGGCTACACCTTC. This translates into CASRLSGSYGYTF. The entire variable domain, with the rest obtained from reference TRBV19 and TRBJ1-2, is as follows: DGGITQSPKYLFRKEGQNVTLSCEQNLNHDAMYWYRQDPGQGLRLIYYSQIVNDFQKGDIAEGYSVSREKKESFPLTVTSAQKNPTAFYLCASRLSGSYGYTFGSGTRLTVV.

The chain combines TRBV6-2 or TRBV6-3 with TRBJ2-7, with 9 bases lining up with TRBD2. The CDR3 is 16 amino acids. V lost 2 bases, J lost 5 bases, and 10 bases stayed unmatched. Germline-derived CDR1 and CDR2 are MNHEY and SVGEGT. In DNA, the CDR3 is TGTGCCAGCAGTTACCCATTTGGAGCGGGAGGAAACGAGCAGTACTTC. As protein: CASSYPFGAGGNEQYF.

The gene calls are TRBV19 and TRBJ1-5, with 8 bases matching TRBD1. V lost 3 bases, J lost 7 bases, and 5 bases stayed unmatched. CDR3 size: 14 residues. Germline V lookup: CDR1 LNHDA, CDR2 SQIVND (reference sequence). CDR3 region: CASSISGGRQPQHF. Here the CDR3 DNA reads TGTGCCAGTAGTATTTCAGGGGGCCGGCAGCCCCAGCATTTT.

The chain has TRBV20-1 and TRBJ1-1, with 7 positions matching TRBD1. The CDR3 spans 11 residues. V lost 3 bases to trimming and J lost 13 bases; unmatched junction nucleotides: 8. Germline V lookup: CDR1 DFQATT, CDR2 SNEGSKA (reference sequence). CDR3 sequence reads: CSASDRDSDFF. The CDR3 nucleotides read TGCAGTGCTAGTGACAGGGACTCCGATTTCTTT.

This chain connects TRBV18 to TRBJ1-3, with 7 bases identical to TRBD1. Losses at the gene ends were 3 bases for V and 0 bases for J; bases not matched to a gene: 5. The V gene's germline CDR1 is KGHSH and CDR2 LQKENI. The CDR3 runs 16 residues. The CDR3: CASSPDRWSSGNTIYF. CDR3 nucleotides: TGTGCCAGCTCACCGGACAGGTGGTCCTCTGGAAACACCATATATTTT.

The rearrangement uses TRBV27 and TRBJ2-7; possible D gene TRBD2, 7 bases. Trimming cost V 8 bases and J 4 bases, with 15 bases left between them. Germline-derived CDR1 and CDR2 are MNHEY and SMNVEV (reference sequence). The CDR3 consists of 13 residues. CDR3 sequence: CASSAGATYEQYF. CDR3 nucleotides: TGTGCCAGCTCGGCGGGGGCCACATACGAGCAGTACTTC.

The chain is built from TRBV28 and TRBJ1-1; 10 bases fit TRBD1. After removal of 5 bases from V and 5 bases from J, the junction contained 8 bases not matched to a gene. This CDR3 comprises 15 residues. Per germline, CDR1 MDHEN and CDR2 SYDVKM. CDR3 nucleotides: TGTGCCAGCAGTGGGAGACAGGGGGCAAGGACTGAAGCTTTCTTT. It encodes CASSGRQGARTEAFF.

J is TRBJ2-3 and V is TRBV19, with TRBD1 identical over 7 bases. Germline CDR1 LNHDA, CDR2 SQIVND (reference sequence). The CDR3 covers 16 residues. J gave up 0 bases and V 4 bases, and 7 bases lay outside the gene matches. This CDR3 reads CASSRGQLISTDTQYF. The CDR3 nucleotides read TGTGCCAGTAGTAGGGGACAGCTAATTAGCACAGATACGCAGTATTTT.

In its sample, this clone was seen once. This chain links TRBV2 with TRBJ2-1; weak D call: TRBD2 (6 bases). Per germline, CDR1 SNHLY and CDR2 FYNNEI. This CDR3 has 16 residues. Trimming stripped 3 bases from V and 0 bases from J, with 12 bases between. The CDR3 nucleotides read TGTGCCAGCAGTGATTCAACGGGAGTCTCCTACAATGAGCAGTTCTTC. Its translation is CASSDSTGVSYNEQFF.

This clone was seen more than once but under ten times. V is TRBV3-1 (or the pseudogene TRBV3-2) and J is TRBJ1-4; D call uncertain. V lost 0 bases and J lost 5, with 7 bases in between. This CDR3 has 14 residues. Germline V gene lookup returns CDR1 LGHDT and CDR2 YNNKEL (reference sequence). CDR3 nucleotides: TGTGCCAGCAGCCAAGATCCCCTAAATGAAAAACTGTTTTTT. This sequence encodes CASSQDPLNEKLFF.

The chain carries TRBV30 and TRBJ1-1; weak D call: TRBD1 (5 bases). Germline V gene sequence: CDR1 GTSNPN, CDR2 SVGIG (reference sequence). V was cut by 6 bases and J by 3 bases, with 14 bases left in between. The CDR3 spans 13 residues. The chain's CDR3 is CACGGERYTEAFF. CDR3 coding DNA: TGTGCCTGTGGGGGGGAGCGTTACACTGAAGCTTTCTTT.

This rearrangement joins TRBV5-8 to TRBJ2-5; 12 bases agree with TRBD2. Germline CDR1 is SGHTS and CDR2 is YDEGEE. V lost 4 bases and J lost 5; bases outside the gene matches: 12. This CDR3 is 17 amino acids long. The CDR3: CASSIRASGGARETQYF. CDR3 nucleotides: TGTGCCAGCAGCATTAGAGCTAGCGGGGGGGCCCGGGAGACCCAGTACTTC.

The CDR3 bases are TGTGCCAGCAGTCCCATAGGGTTGAGCTCCTACGAGCAGTACTTC. It translates to CASSPIGLSSYEQYF. The chain has TRBV28 and TRBJ2-7; D uncertain. The CDR3 covers 15 residues. Germline CDR1 reads MDHEN; CDR2 reads SYDVKM. V shed 5 bases and J shed 0 bases, with 14 bases lying between them.

This clone was found once. The rearrangement uses TRBV10-2 and TRBJ1-6; TRBD1 might be the D (6 bases). Per the germline V gene, CDR1 is WSHSY and CDR2 is SAAADI. This CDR3 spans 16 amino acids. V gave up 4 bases and J gave up 4 bases, with 14 bases separating them. CDR3 sequence: CASSGQATSYNSPLHF. The CDR3 DNA is TGCGCCAGCAGTGGACAGGCGACTTCATATAATTCACCCCTCCACTTT.

The chain carries TRBV16 and TRBJ1-2; 7 nucleotides match TRBD1. The CDR3 is 12 amino acids. Germline CDR1 is KGHSY and CDR2 is FQNENV. V lost 4 bases, J lost 8 bases, and 4 bases stayed unmatched. The CDR3 sequence: CASSLRGGGYTF. The CDR3 DNA reads as TGTGCCAGCAGCCTCAGGGGGGGCGGCTACACCTTC.